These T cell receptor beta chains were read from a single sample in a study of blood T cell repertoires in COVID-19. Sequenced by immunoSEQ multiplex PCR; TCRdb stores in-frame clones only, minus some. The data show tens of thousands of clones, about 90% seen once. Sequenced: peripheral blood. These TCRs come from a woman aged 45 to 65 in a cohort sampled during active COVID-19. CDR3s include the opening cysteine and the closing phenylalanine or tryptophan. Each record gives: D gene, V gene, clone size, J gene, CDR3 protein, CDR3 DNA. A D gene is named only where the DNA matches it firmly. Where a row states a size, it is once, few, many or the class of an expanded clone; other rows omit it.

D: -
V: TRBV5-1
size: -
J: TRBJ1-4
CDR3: CASSMRRDSTGGTNEKLFF
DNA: TGCGCCAGCAGCATGCGCCGGGACTCAACCGGCGGAACTAATGAAAAACTGTTTTTT

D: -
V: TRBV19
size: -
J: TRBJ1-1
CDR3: CASSIRGTEAFF
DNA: TGTGCCAGTAGTATTCGGGGAACTGAAGCTTTCTTT

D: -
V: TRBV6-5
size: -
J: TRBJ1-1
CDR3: CASTVEGNTEAFF
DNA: TGTGCCAGCACCGTGGAGGGAAACACTGAAGCTTTCTTT

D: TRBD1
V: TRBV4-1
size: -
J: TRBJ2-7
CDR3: CASSQGGQFEQYF
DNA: TGCGCCAGCAGCCAAGGGGGACAGTTCGAGCAGTACTTC

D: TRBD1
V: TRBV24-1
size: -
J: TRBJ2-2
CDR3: CATSAKYGQGENTGELFF
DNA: TGTGCCACCAGTGCCAAATATGGACAGGGGGAAAACACCGGGGAGCTGTTTTTT

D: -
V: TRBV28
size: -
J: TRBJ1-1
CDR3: CASSLVDVGRSEAFF
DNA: TGTGCCAGCAGTTTAGTTGATGTTGGTCGGAGCGAAGCTTTCTTT

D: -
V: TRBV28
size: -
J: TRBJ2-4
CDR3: CASSWAGSGIQYF
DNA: TGTGCCAGCAGTTGGGCGGGGTCGGGCATTCAGTACTTC

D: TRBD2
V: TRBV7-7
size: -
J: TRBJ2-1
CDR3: CASSLGAGVLDEQFF
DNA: TGTGCTAGCAGCTTAGGAGCGGGAGTTTTAGATGAGCAGTTCTTC

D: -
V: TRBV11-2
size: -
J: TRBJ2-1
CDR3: CASSLDRRGWPYNEQFF
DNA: TGTGCCAGCAGCTTAGACCGTCGGGGGTGGCCCTACAATGAGCAGTTCTTC

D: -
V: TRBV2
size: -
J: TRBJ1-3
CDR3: CASTRRRTRSGNTIYF
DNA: TGTGCCAGCACCCGGCGGAGGACCCGCTCTGGAAACACCATATATTTT

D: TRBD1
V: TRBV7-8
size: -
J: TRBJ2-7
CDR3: CASSLGLWTGGRRISYEQYF
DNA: TGTGCCAGCAGCTTGGGACTCTGGACAGGGGGCCGTAGAATCTCCTACGAGCAGTACTTC

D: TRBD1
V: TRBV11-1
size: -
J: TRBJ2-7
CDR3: CASRQGWNSYEQYF
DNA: TGTGCCAGCAGACAGGGGTGGAATTCCTACGAGCAGTACTTC

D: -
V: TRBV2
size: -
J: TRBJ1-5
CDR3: CASTPWGQESNQPQHF
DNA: TGTGCCAGCACCCCCTGGGGCCAGGAGAGCAATCAGCCCCAGCATTTT

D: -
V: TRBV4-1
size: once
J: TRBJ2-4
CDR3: CASSQGTGGDIQYF
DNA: TGCGCCAGCAGCCAAGGGACAGGAGGGGACATTCAGTACTTC

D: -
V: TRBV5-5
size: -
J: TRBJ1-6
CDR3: CASSSFGAAHNSPLHF
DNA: TGTGCCAGCAGCTCTTTTGGGGCAGCCCATAATTCACCCCTCCACTTT